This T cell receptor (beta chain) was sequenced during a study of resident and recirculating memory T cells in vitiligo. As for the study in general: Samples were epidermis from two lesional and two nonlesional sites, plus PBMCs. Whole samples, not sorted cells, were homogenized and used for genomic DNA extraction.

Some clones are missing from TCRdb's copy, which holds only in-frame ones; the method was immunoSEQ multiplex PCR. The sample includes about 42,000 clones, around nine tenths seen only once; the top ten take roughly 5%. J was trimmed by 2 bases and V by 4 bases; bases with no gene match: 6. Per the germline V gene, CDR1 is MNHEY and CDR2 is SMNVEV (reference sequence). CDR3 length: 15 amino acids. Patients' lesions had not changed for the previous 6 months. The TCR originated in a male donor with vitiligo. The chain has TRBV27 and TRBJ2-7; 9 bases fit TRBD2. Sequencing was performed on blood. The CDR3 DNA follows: TGTGCCAGCAGTTCCCCAGCGGGGGGAACCTACGAGCAGTACTTC. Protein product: CASSSPAGGTYEQYF.